This T cell receptor (beta chain) was profiled in a study of blood T cell repertoires in COVID-19. The wider study: From the United States, Italy and Spain came samples of acute and convalescent COVID-19. PBMCs, B-cell-depleted T cells, or T cells provided the cDNA or gDNA that made up the material.

In the original workflow: Amplification with reference gene primers provided the estimates of nucleated cell counts. Here immunoSEQ multiplex PCR was the method, and the copy in TCRdb shows in-frame clones only, minus some. V, J and clone size derive from that table, while D and trimming were established from the DNA sequence. The repertoire holds fewer than 200,000 clones, around 86% seen once, with around 8.6% in the top ten. Germline CDR1 is SGHTA and CDR2 is FQGTGA. The CDR3 extends over 15 amino acids. V lost 3 bases to trimming and J lost 6 bases, with 12 bases between them. This clonotype was obtained from a man aged 45 to 65 with active or convalescent COVID-19. Sequencing was performed on peripheral blood. V and J are TRBV7-3 and TRBJ1-6; maybe TRBD1 (6 bases). The CDR3 coding sequence is TGTGCCAGCAGCTTCACCACAGGGTTTAATTCACCCCTCCACTTT. It specifies CASSFTTGFNSPLHF.